Sequencing of this T cell receptor beta chain was carried out in a study of T-cell memory formation after mild COVID-19. There are 14 residues in the CDR3. Germline CDR1 reads MNHEY; CDR2 reads SMNVEV (reference sequence). V shed 7 bases and J 5 bases; nucleotides not matched to a gene: 7. Study-wide results and caveats: Shrinking CD4+ clones were chiefly CM and EM; CD8+ ones were chiefly EMRA.

A single record per CDR3 protein comes from TCRdb applying MiXCR to the 5' RACE reads. The sample lists around 470,000 distinct CDR3 sequences; around 19% were seen once. Regarding this clonotype: Its antigen is not identified.

The gene calls are TRBV27 and TRBJ2-2; 7 nucleotides line up with TRBD2. The specimen was PBMCs or a T cell subset sorted from them (not recorded which). This TCR came from an adult woman who had mild COVID-19 (a few samples of this study predate the infection). Cell type and time point are not known. The CDR3 region has the DNA TGTGCCAGCATTTCGCTCGGGAGGACCGGGGAGCTGTTTTTT. This codes for CASISLGRTGELFF.